The 10 T cell receptor beta chains listed next were all sequenced from one sample in a study of blood T cell repertoires in COVID-19. Profiling relied on immunoSEQ multiplex PCR, and the TCRdb table lists in-frame clones only, not all of them. The sample holds 150,000 or so clones, roughly 90% seen once. Source material: PBMCs or T cells enriched from blood (not recorded which). The receptors were sampled from a woman in her thirties or forties who had been exposed to COVID-19.

The V and J genes are TRBV7-9 and TRBJ1-6; TRBD1 matches at 8 bases. CDR3 length: 15 amino acids. The V segment lost 6 bases and the J segment 8 bases; nucleotides outside the gene matches: 9. Looked up from germline, CDR1 is SEHNR and CDR2 is FQNEAQ (reference sequence). The CDR3 reads CASSPGQGRDSPLHF. The CDR3, as DNA: TGTGCCAGCAGTCCTGGACAGGGACGGGATTCACCCCTCCACTTT.

V and J are TRBV9 and TRBJ1-3; unclear D gene. Germline CDR1 reads SGDLS; CDR2 reads YYNGEE. This CDR3 region has 16 residues. Trimming pared 3 bases from V and 7 bases from J, leaving 20 bases between. CDR3 sequence: CASSASSSAAGNTIYF. In DNA form, the CDR3 reads TGTGCCAGCAGCGCCAGTAGTAGCGCGGCGGGGAACACCATATATTTT.

The rearrangement links TRBV5-1 to TRBJ2-1, with D maybe TRBD2 (8 bases). The germline CDR1 and CDR2 sequences are SGHRS and YFSETQ. V was pared by 4 bases and J by 5 bases, with 19 bases between. The length of the CDR3 is 16 residues. The CDR3 DNA is TGCGCCAGCAGCCCCTCCGGGACTAGGGGGCACAATGAGCAGTTCTTC. Its protein product is CASSPSGTRGHNEQFF.

V and J are TRBV7-9 and TRBJ2-6, with D uncertain. The germline V gene encodes CDR1 SEHNR and CDR2 FQNEAQ (reference sequence). This CDR3 has 15 residues. Trimming took off 7 bases at V and 0 bases at J, with 10 bases between the two ends. The CDR3 DNA reads as TGTGCCAGCACCCTCGACAACTCTGGGGCCAACGTCCTGACTTTC. Its protein is CASTLDNSGANVLTF.

This chain uses TRBV25-1 with TRBJ2-7; a weak D match, TRBD1 (6 bases). Trimming stripped 3 bases from V and 6 bases from J, with 18 bases between. There are 15 residues in the CDR3. Germline lookup yields CDR1 MGHDK and CDR2 SYGVNS. The CDR3 here is CASSDGTRDTFEQYF. CDR3 sequence (DNA): TGTGCCAGCAGTGACGGGACACGGGACACGTTCGAGCAGTACTTC.

The chain carries TRBV3-1 (or the pseudogene TRBV3-2) and TRBJ2-3, with 10 bases fitting TRBD2. Germline V lookup: CDR1 LGHDT, CDR2 YNNKEL (reference sequence). The CDR3 covers 14 residues. The trim removed 7 bases at V and 3 bases at J, leaving 4 bases unmatched. The CDR3 DNA reads TGTGCCAGCACCTCTAGCGGGGGAACAGATACGCAGTATTTT. This codes for CASTSSGGTDTQYF.

This clone was observed a few times. The chain joins TRBV7-2 to TRBJ2-7; 7 bases match TRBD1. The germline V gene has CDR1 SGHTA and CDR2 FQGNSA. The CDR3 runs to 14 residues. V was clipped by 2 bases and J by 3 bases; unmatched bases: 4. The DNA of the CDR3 is TGTGCCAGCAGCTTATTAGGGACAGACTACGAGCAGTACTTC. Translated, it gives CASSLLGTDYEQYF.

The count of this clone is one. This sequence joins TRBV10-3 and TRBJ1-5, with 8 bases aligning to TRBD1. Looked up from germline, CDR1 is ENHRY and CDR2 is SYGVKD. The CDR3 runs to 13 residues. V dropped 5 bases and J dropped 7; count of bases not matched to a gene: 4. This CDR3 reads CAISTQGDQPQHF. The CDR3 DNA follows: TGTGCCATCAGTACACAGGGGGACCAGCCCCAGCATTTT.

V and J are TRBV19 and TRBJ1-1; the D is unclear. CDR1 and CDR2 from the germline V gene are LNHDA and SQIVND (reference sequence). The CDR3 length is 13 residues. Trimming pared 3 bases from V and 4 bases from J, leaving 9 bases between. The CDR3 loop is CASSITTATEAFF. Here the CDR3 DNA reads TGTGCCAGTAGTATTACCACAGCCACTGAAGCTTTCTTT.

This chain uses TRBV9 with TRBJ1-1; D unclear. Trimming took 3 bases from V and 5 from J, leaving 17 bases between them. The CDR3 contains 15 residues. From germline, CDR1 is SGDLS and CDR2 YYNGEE. CDR3 region: CASSARHDPGTEAFF. In DNA form, the CDR3 reads TGTGCCAGCAGCGCCCGACATGATCCGGGGACTGAAGCTTTCTTT.